This TCR beta chain comes out of a study of cytomegalovirus exposure and HLA in healthy donors. In the case of this clone: Antigen unknown.

The CDR3 runs to 10 residues. Germline-derived CDR1 and CDR2 are MDHEN and SYDVKM. Deletions cut 5 bases from V and 4 bases from J, with 2 bases between. Study-level findings and limits: Published work reported that the classifier diagnosed cytomegalovirus status with high specificity and sensitivity. Altogether, 170 or so TCR beta chains were recorded as cytomegalovirus-associated.

The method was immunoSEQ multiplex PCR; TCRdb's version includes in-frame clones alone and lacks a portion of them. Of approximately 44,000 clones listed, around 90% are singletons. This TCR came from a woman aged 25-40 years in good health and CMV-seronegative. This chain links TRBV28 with TRBJ1-2, with unresolved D. Source material: PBMCs. CDR3 region: CASSRYGYTF. CDR3 nucleotides: TGTGCCAGCAGTCGCTATGGCTACACCTTC.